This TCR beta chain was profiled in a study of Ad26.COV2.S vaccination and SARS-CoV-2 variants. The study, taken as a whole, reports: Using TCR breadth and depth analyses may have led to underestimated total T cell responses. The placebo group had lower spike-specific TCR breadth than the vaccine recipients did.

A word on this clone: Its antigen is not known.

The assay was immunoSEQ multiplex PCR, and TCRdb's table has in-frame clones only and misses some. The table has roughly 700,000 clones, 80% to 90% seen once; the top ten hold over 1.3%. CDR3 length equals 13 residues. Trimming took off 4 bases at V and 9 bases at J, with 14 bases between the two ends. Germline CDR1 reads SGHRS; CDR2 reads YFSETQ. Indicated treatment: about 20 received Ad26.COV2.S at low or high dose, single or two shots; a few received placebo; per-sample allocation not given. Samples analyzed were those drawn on day 63 after the first vaccine or placebo injection. The sample consisted of peripheral blood, taken in a trial of Ad26.COV2.S vaccine versus placebo. The TCR originated in a person aged 18-65 years who received the Ad26.COV2.S COVID-19 vaccine or a placebo. The V and J genes are TRBV5-1 and TRBJ2-1; weak D call: TRBD2 (5 bases). DNA for the CDR3: TGCGCCAGCAGCCCGGCGGGTAGCAGTGAGCAGTTCTTC. Translation: CASSPAGSSEQFF.